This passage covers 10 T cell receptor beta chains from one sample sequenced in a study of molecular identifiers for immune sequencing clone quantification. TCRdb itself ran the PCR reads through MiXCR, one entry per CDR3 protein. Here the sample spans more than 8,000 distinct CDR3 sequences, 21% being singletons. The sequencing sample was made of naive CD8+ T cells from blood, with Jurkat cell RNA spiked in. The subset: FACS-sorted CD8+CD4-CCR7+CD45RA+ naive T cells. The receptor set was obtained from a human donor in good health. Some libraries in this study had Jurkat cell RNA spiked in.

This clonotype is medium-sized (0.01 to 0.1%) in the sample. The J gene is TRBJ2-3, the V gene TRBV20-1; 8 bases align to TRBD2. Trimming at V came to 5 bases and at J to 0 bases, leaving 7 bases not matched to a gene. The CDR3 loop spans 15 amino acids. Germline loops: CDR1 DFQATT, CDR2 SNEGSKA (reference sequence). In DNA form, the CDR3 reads TGCAGTGCTCATTCTGGCGGGGGGAGCACAGATACGCAGTATTTT. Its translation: CSAHSGGGSTDTQYF.

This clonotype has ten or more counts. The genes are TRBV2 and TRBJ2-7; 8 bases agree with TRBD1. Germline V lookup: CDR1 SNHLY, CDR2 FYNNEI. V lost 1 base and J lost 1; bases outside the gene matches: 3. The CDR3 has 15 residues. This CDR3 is CASSEVRTGSYEQYF. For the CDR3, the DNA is TGTGCCAGCAGTGAAGTAAGGACAGGGTCCTACGAGCAGTACTTC.

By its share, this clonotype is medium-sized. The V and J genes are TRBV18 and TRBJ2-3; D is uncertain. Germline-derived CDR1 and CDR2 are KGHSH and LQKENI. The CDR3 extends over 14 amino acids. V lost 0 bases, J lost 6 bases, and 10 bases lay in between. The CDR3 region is CASSPPRTVDTQYF. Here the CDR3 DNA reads TGTGCCAGCTCACCACCCAGGACGGTTGATACGCAGTATTTT.

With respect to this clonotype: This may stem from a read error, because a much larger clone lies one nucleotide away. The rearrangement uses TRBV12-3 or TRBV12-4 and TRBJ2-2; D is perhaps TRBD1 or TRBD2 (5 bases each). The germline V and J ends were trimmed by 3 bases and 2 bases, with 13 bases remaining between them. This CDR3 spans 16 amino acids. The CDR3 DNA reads TGTGCCAGCAGTTTCGGGGTCAGGGAAAACACCGGGGAGCTGTTTTTT. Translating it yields CASSFGVRENTGELFF.

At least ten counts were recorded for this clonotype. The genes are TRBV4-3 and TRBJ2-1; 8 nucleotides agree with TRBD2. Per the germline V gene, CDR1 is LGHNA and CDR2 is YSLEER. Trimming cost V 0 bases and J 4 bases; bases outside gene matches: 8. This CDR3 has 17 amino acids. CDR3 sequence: CASSQEISGRDYNEQFF. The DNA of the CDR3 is TGCGCCAGCAGCCAAGAAATCAGCGGGAGAGATTACAATGAGCAGTTCTTC.

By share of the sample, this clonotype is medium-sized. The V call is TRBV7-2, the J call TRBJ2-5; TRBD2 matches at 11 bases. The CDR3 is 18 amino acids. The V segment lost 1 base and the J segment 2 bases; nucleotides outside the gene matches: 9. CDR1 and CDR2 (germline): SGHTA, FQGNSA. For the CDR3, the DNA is TGTGCCAGCAGCTTAGATTCGACTAGCGGGGCAGCACAAGAGACCCAGTACTTC. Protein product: CASSLDSTSGAAQETQYF. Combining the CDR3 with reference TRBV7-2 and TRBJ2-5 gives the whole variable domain GAGVSQSPSNKVTEKGKDVELRCDPISGHTALYWYRQSLGQGLEFLIYFQGNSAPDKSGLPSDRFSAERTGGSVSTLTIQRTQQEDSAVYLCASSLDSTSGAAQETQYFGPGTRLLVL.

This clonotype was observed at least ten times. The CDR3 DNA reads as TGTGCCAGTTGTGGGGGCGACCCCTACAATGAGCAGTTCTTC. Amino acid sequence: CASCGGDPYNEQFF. J is TRBJ2-1 and V is TRBV28; tentative D call: TRBD1 (6 bases). The CDR3 covers 14 residues. Trimming removed 9 bases from V and 2 bases from J, with 14 bases in between. Germline V gene data show CDR1 as MDHEN and CDR2 as SYDVKM.

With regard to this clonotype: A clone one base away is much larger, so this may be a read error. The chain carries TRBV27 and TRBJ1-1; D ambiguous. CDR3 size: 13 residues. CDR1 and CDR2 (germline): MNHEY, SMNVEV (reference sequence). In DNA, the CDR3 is TGTGTCACGTGGATGGTGTCGCCCACTGAAGCTTTCTTT. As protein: CVTWMVSPTEAFF.

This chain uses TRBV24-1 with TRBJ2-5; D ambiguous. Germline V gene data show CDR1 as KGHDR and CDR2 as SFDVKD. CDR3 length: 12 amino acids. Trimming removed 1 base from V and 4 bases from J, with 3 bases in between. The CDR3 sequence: CATSDFGETQYF. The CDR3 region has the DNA TGTGCCACCAGTGATTTCGGAGAGACCCAGTACTTC.

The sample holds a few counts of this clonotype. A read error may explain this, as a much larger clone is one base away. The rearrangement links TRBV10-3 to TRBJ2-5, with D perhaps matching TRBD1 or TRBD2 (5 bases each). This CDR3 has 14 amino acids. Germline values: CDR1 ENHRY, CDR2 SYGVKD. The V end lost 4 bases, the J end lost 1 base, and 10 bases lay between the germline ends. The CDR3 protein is CAISGVGTQETQYF. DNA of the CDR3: TGTGCCATCAGTGGGGTTGGGACCCAAGAGACCCAGTACTTC.